Described below is a single T cell receptor beta chain sequence and its context. The table lists this clone with many counts. Its antigen remains undetermined. Base quality data are lacking; no much larger clone is found one base away. These data belong to a study of beta chain features in type 1 diabetes (dated 2018 in TCRdb). Turning to the overall study: Mean age, gender distribution, total cell number and subset yield did not differ between patients and healthy donors. Across all samples, around 100 million sorted cells were examined, and cell number per subset correlated strongly with RNA yield. In the study, TCRB repertoires of sorted circulating CD4+ T cell subsets from recently diagnosed type 1 diabetes patients were compared with those of matched healthy donors. Naive and central memory subsets were obtained from all 30 or so donors, but regulatory and stem cell-like memory subsets were isolated from only 8 patients and roughly eight healthy donors.

The CDR3 has 14 amino acids, counting the end cysteine and phenylalanine. The retained sequence is limited to the CDR3, 42 bases, with the frame set at the first base. CDR1 and CDR2, per the germline V gene (reference sequence), are GTSNPN and SVGIG. V gives up 4 bases and J gives up 0 bases, and the segment between their germline ends measures 11 bases. A single peripheral blood draw of roughly 0.11 L on average was collected from each donor into heparinised tubes. Using a panel that included CD45RO, CCR7, CD25, CD127, CD95 and CD27, naive, central memory, regulatory and stem cell-like memory CD4+ T cells were sorted on a BD FACSAria II. All sorted populations exceeded 95% purity. PBMCs were separated immediately by Lymphoprep density gradient centrifugation and were stained directly, without being cultured. To minimize batch effects, samples were stained and sorted in pairs, one healthy donor with one patient per experiment.

Study-wide conclusions, independent of this receptor: Type 1 diabetes patients showed a moderate but significant shortening of TCRB CDR3 length in all four CD4+ subsets. PCR might favor shorter templates, but patient and control samples were amplified and corrected together, so any skew would affect both groups equally. Patients with type 1 diabetes made fewer insertions and deleted more nucleotides at VDJ recombination sites, implying thymic rearrangement abnormalities. Naive, central memory and regulatory TCRB repertoires appeared more similar among patients than among healthy donors. Because cDNA was sequenced instead of genomic DNA, highly expressing activated cells could be over-represented, though the groups showed no difference in activation or CD3 levels. HLA sub-analyses involved small numbers of individuals, so any influence of HLA type on TCRB rearrangement remained unresolved.

All of the isolated RNA was reverse transcribed with the High Capacity cDNA Reverse Transcription Kit, so expressed TCRB transcripts were sequenced. Deep immunoSEQ sequencing was performed on naive, central memory and regulatory T cell samples, with an average of roughly 3.3 million total reads per sample. After sorted cells were lysed in RLT buffer, RNA was extracted with DNase-treated RNeasy Micro or Mini kits, with the choice depending on cell number. To prevent cross-contamination, every cell subset was processed on its own, while patient and healthy donor samples were processed together. The immunoSEQ multiplex PCR was used to amplify TCRB sequences from cDNA, yielding 87-bp fragments that span the CDR3 region. Sequencing of the amplicons was done on the Illumina HiSeq platform. In the original analysis: PCR bias was corrected computationally using synthetic template baselines, and reads within Hamming distance 2 were collapsed, with unmergeable singletons discarded. Reads were aligned to IMGT to assign V, D and J genes, CDR3 length, and insertions or deletions at six rearrangement sites. Within each subset, clonotype counts were normalized to sorted cell number, after which true diversity and Gini coefficients were computed with the tcR R package. The overlap coefficient, calculated on TCRB nucleotide sequences, was used to quantify repertoire sharing. TCRdb mirrors the immuneACCESS table, restricted to in-frame sequences. Some clones are absent from its copies; in checked studies, under half trace to an unresolved V gene, and the reason for the others is unknown. V and J calls and clone size follow that table, whereas D and trimming were derived from the DNA. The sample table holds 100,000 to 150,000 clones, of which roughly 17% were seen once. 2% to 3% of the sample is held by the ten biggest clonotypes.

The V and J genes are TRBV30 and TRBJ2-3, with an unclear D gene assignment. This receptor was identified in a young man with type 1 diabetes. Sequencing was performed on central memory CD4+ T cells from blood. The sequence in DNA is TGTGCCTGGACCCCCCTTGGTAGCACAGATACGCAGTATTTT. Its amino acids are CAWTPLGSTDTQYF.